One sample yielded the 27 T cell receptor beta chains listed below, sequenced in a study of T cells in women clearing cervical HPV infection. Data came from immunoSEQ multiplex PCR; TCRdb stores just in-frame clones and leaves some out. The sample's table shows 42,000 or so clones. The sample was blood buffy coat. The origin of the receptors is a woman aged 18 to 75 with a cervical HPV16 infection that either progressed to CIN3+ or cleared (not recorded which).

On this clone itself: The read is 3 residues too short to cover the CDR3 end, so that end is filled in from the germline J gene. The chain carries TRBV10-3 and TRBJ2-1, with 7 bases aligning to TRBD2. CDR1 is ENHRY, CDR2 SYGVKD, per germline. Germline trimming cut 10 bases from V and 9 bases from J; bases unmatched to any gene: 9. The CDR3 is 12 residues long. The part of the CDR3 DNA that was read is TGTGCCACGCAGTTATCGGGGGGTGAG. It is translated as CATQLSGGE. The whole CDR3 sequence is CATQLSGGEQFF.

To note about this clone: The read falls 3 residues short of the CDR3 end, and the missing part is taken from the germline J gene. This sequence joins TRBV7-9 and TRBJ2-3, with D hard to call. CDR1 is SEHNR and CDR2 is FQNEAQ in the germline V gene (reference sequence). The CDR3 extends over 14 amino acids. V dropped 1 base and J dropped 2 bases, with 7 bases sitting between them. CDR3 bases read: TGTGCCAGCAGCTTAGTAAGCGCCACAGATACG. Translating it yields CASSLVSATDT. The full CDR3 protein reads CASSLVSATDTQYF.

Note on this clone: Read sequence stops 3 residues before the CDR3 end, and the germline J gene provides the missing end. The genes are TRBV20-1 and TRBJ2-1, with TRBD2 matching 14 bases. Germline loops: CDR1 DFQATT, CDR2 SNEGSKA (reference sequence). CDR3 length equals 17 residues. Trimming at V came to 6 bases and at J to 0 bases, leaving 7 bases not matched to a gene. The CDR3 loop is CSARGLAGGSSYNEQFF. Partial CDR3 DNA: TGCAGTGCCCGCGGACTAGCGGGGGGTAGCTCCTACAATGAG.

On this clone itself: The CDR3 end lies 3 residues beyond the end of the read and is filled in from the germline J gene. This chain uses TRBV20-1 with TRBJ1-5; D remains ambiguous. V lost 3 bases, J lost 2 bases, and 11 bases lay in between. CDR1 and CDR2 (germline): DFQATT, SNEGSKA (reference sequence). The CDR3 consists of 14 residues. Partial CDR3 DNA: TGCAGTGCTAGTCAGGTCGTCGGCAATCAGCCC. The encoded protein is CSASQVVGNQP. The full-length CDR3 reads as CSASQVVGNQPQHF.

A remark on this clone: The read falls 3 residues short of the CDR3 end, and the missing part is taken from the germline J gene. The chain has TRBV5-1 and TRBJ2-7, with TRBD2 identical over 12 bases. Germline CDR1 and CDR2: SGHRS and YFSETQ. This CDR3 spans 16 amino acids. V lost 0 bases and J lost 0; bases outside the gene matches: 1. The covered CDR3 bases are TGCGCCAGCAGCTTGGGACTAGCGGGGGCCTCCTACGAG. It specifies CASSLGLAGASYE. The CDR3 as a whole reads CASSLGLAGASYEQYF.

Comments on this clone: The read ends 3 residues shy of where the CDR3 ends; the end is completed using the germline J gene. The rearrangement uses TRBV2 and TRBJ1-2, with TRBD1 matching over 7 bases. The length of the CDR3 is 16 residues. V gave up 7 bases and J gave up 1 base; unmatched junction bases: 12. The germline gives CDR1 SNHLY, CDR2 FYNNEI. CDR3 bases read: TGTGCCAGCACCGAGGACAGGCTAGCTATTAACTATGGC. Its protein product is CASTEDRLAINYG. Given in full, the CDR3 is CASTEDRLAINYGYTF.

Notes on this clone: The observed sequence ends 3 residues before the CDR3 terminus, with the missing tail filled in from the germline J gene. The chain uses TRBV19 and TRBJ2-2; D might be TRBD2 (5 bases). The V end lost 1 base, the J end lost 4 bases, and 7 bases lay between the germline ends. CDR1 is LNHDA and CDR2 is SQIVND in the germline V gene (reference sequence). CDR3 length equals 14 residues. CDR3 residues: CASSIGEGTGELFF. CDR3 DNA (partial): TGTGCCAGTAGTATAGGTGAGGGCACCGGGGAG. The full variable domain, with the rest looked up from reference TRBV19 and TRBJ2-2, is DGGITQSPKYLFRKEGQNVTLSCEQNLNHDAMYWYRQDPGQGLRLIYYSQIVNDFQKGDIAEGYSVSREKKESFPLTVTSAQKNPTAFYLCASSIGEGTGELFFGEGSRLTVL.

To note about this clone: Read coverage stops 3 residues before the CDR3 terminus; the germline J gene supplies the remainder. The chain carries TRBV19 and TRBJ1-5; D not resolved. The CDR3 loop spans 15 amino acids. Trimming removed 1 base at V and 3 bases at J, with 10 bases between. Germline CDR1 is LNHDA and CDR2 is SQIVND (reference sequence). Partial CDR3 DNA: TGTGCCAGTAGTATAGCGGCCAGACTCAATCAGCCC. Amino acids: CASSIAARLNQP. The entire CDR3 is CASSIAARLNQPQHF.

With regard to this clone: The read finishes 3 residues shy of the CDR3 end, and the germline J gene is used to complete it. This chain joins TRBV5-1 and TRBJ2-1, with TRBD2 identical over 11 bases. The CDR3 has 20 residues. Germline V CDR1 and CDR2: SGHRS, YFSETQ. Unmatched junction bases numbered 13, after V lost 1 base and J lost 1 base. The CDR3 reads CASSLRIAGGSYFSYNEQFF. The sequenced CDR3 bases are TGCGCCAGCAGCTTGCGGATAGCGGGGGGGAGCTATTTTTCCTACAATGAG.

The DNA read from the CDR3 is TGTGCCAGTAGTACTCGCGGGGGCGCGAACACCGGGGAG. Amino acid sequence: CASSTRGGANTGE. The CDR3 in full is CASSTRGGANTGELFF. The chain has TRBV19 and TRBJ2-2, with TRBD2 as a possible D gene (7 bases). The sequenced fragment ends 3 residues before the CDR3 boundary, so the rest is inferred from the germline J gene. CDR1 is LNHDA, CDR2 SQIVND, per germline (reference sequence). The ends were cut back, 4 bases at V and 0 bases at J, with 12 bases in the middle. CDR3 length equals 16 residues.

Of note for this clone: The CDR3 end falls 3 residues outside the read, so it is completed with the germline J gene. The chain recombines TRBV14 with TRBJ2-7; D is perhaps TRBD2 (6 bases). Germline values: CDR1 SGHDN, CDR2 FVKESK. V dropped 4 bases and J dropped 3 bases, with 10 bases sitting between them. This CDR3 has 13 amino acids. CDR3 amino acids: CASSLTGGYEQYF. CDR3 bases read: TGTGCCAGCAGCCTCACCGGGGGCTACGAG.

The CDR3 sequence: CASRTRGGRNEQFF. The sequenced part of the CDR3 DNA is TGTGCCAGCAGAACGCGGGGGGGGAGGAATGAG. The rearrangement joins TRBV13 to TRBJ2-1; 9 bases are a match to TRBD2. The CDR3 extends 3 residues past the end of the read, so its final part is completed from the germline J gene. CDR1 and CDR2 from the germline V gene are PRHDT and FYEKMQ (reference sequence). CDR3 length equals 14 residues. V shed 6 bases and J 7 bases; nucleotides not matched to a gene: 7. Based on the CDR3 plus reference TRBV13 and TRBJ2-1, the full variable domain is AAGVIQSPRHLIKEKRETATLKCYPIPRHDTVYWYQQGPGQDPQFLISFYEKMQSDKGSIPDRFSAQQFSDYHSELNMSSLELGDSALYFCASRTRGGRNEQFFGPGTRLTVL.

Worth noting for this clone: The CDR3 end is not reached by the read, which stops 3 residues before it; the germline J gene fills it in. The J gene is TRBJ1-4, the V gene TRBV11-2, with no clear D. Germline V gene data show CDR1 as SGHAT and CDR2 as FQNNGV. The CDR3 loop spans 15 amino acids. Between the trimmed V and J ends, which lost 7 bases and 1 base, there was a span of 13 bases. The DNA read from the CDR3 is TGTGCCAGCACCCTAGGTTTACGAACTAATGAAAAA. Its translation is CASTLGLRTNEK. The whole CDR3 sequence reads CASTLGLRTNEKLFF.

About this clone: The CDR3 is cut off 3 residues early in the read; its end comes from the germline J gene. The chain joins TRBV7-9 to TRBJ2-4; TRBD1 matches at 8 bases. V lost 1 base, J lost 8 bases, and 7 bases stayed unmatched. This CDR3 has 15 residues. Germline CDR1 and CDR2: SEHNR and FQNEAQ (reference sequence). CDR3 region: CASSLVDRAVDIQYF. The CDR3 bases that were read are TGTGCCAGCAGCTTAGTGGACAGGGCGGTAGACATT.

Turning to this clone: The read terminates 3 residues ahead of where the CDR3 ends, so the germline J gene completes it. The chain recombines TRBV20-1 with TRBJ2-1, with 9 nucleotides matching TRBD1. Germline CDR1 DFQATT, CDR2 SNEGSKA (reference sequence). There are 14 residues in the CDR3. With 3 bases clipped from V and 6 bases from J, the junction kept 6 bases outside the gene matches. This CDR3 reads CSASLPTGGNEQFF. The CDR3 bases that were read are TGCAGTGCTAGCCTCCCGACAGGGGGCAATGAG.

Concerning this clone itself: The CDR3 extends 3 residues past the end of the read, so its final part is completed from the germline J gene. This chain links TRBV6-1 with TRBJ2-3; 7 nucleotides align to TRBD1. Germline V gene sequence: CDR1 MNHNS, CDR2 SASEGT. V dropped 4 bases and J dropped 5; count of bases not matched to a gene: 9. CDR3 length: 15 amino acids. CDR3: CASSVRDRAEDTQYF. Incomplete CDR3 DNA: TGTGCCAGCAGTGTGCGAGACAGGGCTGAAGATACG.

As concerns this clone: The CDR3 end falls 3 residues outside the read, so it is completed with the germline J gene. The rearrangement links TRBV11-2 to TRBJ1-3; 8 positions match TRBD1. The CDR3 runs 14 residues. Germline CDR1 SGHAT, CDR2 FQNNGV. V lost 7 bases to trimming and J lost 3 bases; unmatched junction nucleotides: 5. The part of the CDR3 DNA that was read is TGTGCCAGCAACGCCGGGACAGGTGGAAACACC. It encodes CASNAGTGGNT. The whole CDR3 sequence reads CASNAGTGGNTIYF.

Note on this clone: The read halts 3 residues ahead of the CDR3 end, with the missing end drawn from the germline J gene. The chain combines TRBV13 with TRBJ1-2, with D possibly matching TRBD1 (5 bases). Looked up from germline, CDR1 is PRHDT and CDR2 is FYEKMQ (reference sequence). The CDR3 is 15 residues long. V shed 3 bases and J shed 1 base, with 12 bases lying between them. The CDR3 is CASSLEGPFNYGYTF. CDR3 DNA, as far as it was read: TGTGCCAGCAGCTTGGAGGGGCCCTTTAACTATGGC. Drawing the rest from reference TRBV13 and TRBJ1-2, the complete variable domain is AAGVIQSPRHLIKEKRETATLKCYPIPRHDTVYWYQQGPGQDPQFLISFYEKMQSDKGSIPDRFSAQQFSDYHSELNMSSLELGDSALYFCASSLEGPFNYGYTFGSGTRLTVV.

A word on this clone: The read comes to an end 3 residues before the CDR3 does, leaving the germline J gene to fill in the end. The chain couples TRBV5-4 to TRBJ2-7, with 9 positions matching TRBD1. Germline V lookup: CDR1 SGHNT, CDR2 YYREEE (reference sequence). The V segment lost 3 bases and the J segment 2 bases; nucleotides outside the gene matches: 6. The CDR3 is 15 amino acids. Partial CDR3 DNA: TGTGCCAGCAGCTCACCGGGACAGGGAACCTACGAG. This codes for CASSSPGQGTYE. The entire CDR3 protein is CASSSPGQGTYEQYF.

Worth noting for this clone: Coverage ceases 3 residues before the CDR3 finishes, and the germline J gene fills in the end. The genes are TRBV20-1 and TRBJ1-4; 11 nucleotides align to TRBD1. Looked up from germline, CDR1 is DFQATT and CDR2 is SNEGSKA (reference sequence). The CDR3 spans 16 residues. The V segment lost 2 bases and the J segment 5 bases; nucleotides outside the gene matches: 7. CDR3 region: CSARLTGTGGNEKLFF. CDR3 DNA, as far as it was read: TGCAGTGCTAGACTAACCGGGACAGGGGGAAATGAAAAA.

About this clone: The read ends 3 residues shy of where the CDR3 ends; the end is completed using the germline J gene. This rearrangement joins TRBV19 to TRBJ2-3; D gene unclear. CDR3 length equals 11 residues. Per germline, CDR1 LNHDA and CDR2 SQIVND (reference sequence). V lost 7 bases and J 4 bases, leaving 6 bases between the germline ends. The CDR3 reads CASTFADTQYF. The sequenced part of the CDR3 DNA is TGTGCCAGTACCTTCGCAGATACG. Full variable domain (missing parts from reference TRBV19 and TRBJ2-3): DGGITQSPKYLFRKEGQNVTLSCEQNLNHDAMYWYRQDPGQGLRLIYYSQIVNDFQKGDIAEGYSVSREKKESFPLTVTSAQKNPTAFYLCASTFADTQYFGPGTRLTVL.

With regard to this clone: From the germline J gene comes the end of the CDR3, since the read stops 3 residues before it. This chain connects TRBV20-1 to TRBJ1-1; TRBD1 is a possible D gene (5 bases). The ends were cut back, 2 bases at V and 4 bases at J, with 8 bases in the middle. Germline V gives CDR1 DFQATT, CDR2 SNEGSKA (reference sequence). The CDR3 sequence is 12 residues long. CDR3 bases read: TGCAGTGCTAGATCGGGGGTCACTGAA. It is translated as CSARSGVTE. The full CDR3 protein is CSARSGVTEAFF.

On this clone: The observed sequence ends 3 residues before the CDR3 terminus, with the missing tail filled in from the germline J gene. V usage is TRBV27 and J usage is TRBJ1-2, with 9 bases fitting TRBD1. Germline V CDR1 and CDR2: MNHEY, SMNVEV (reference sequence). The CDR3 sequence is 15 residues long. The DNA read from the CDR3 is TGTGCCAGCAGTTTAAATCCCGGGACAGGGAAAGGC. It yields the protein CASSLNPGTGKG. The full CDR3 protein is CASSLNPGTGKGYTF.

Of note for this clone: With the read ending 3 residues before the CDR3 end, the germline J gene is used to fill in that end. The chain is built from TRBV18 and TRBJ2-3, with TRBD2 identical over 8 bases. V was pared by 1 base and J by 4 bases, with 7 bases of the junction left unmatched. Germline assignment: CDR1 KGHSH and CDR2 LQKENI. The CDR3 runs to 16 residues. The CDR3 sequence is CASSPRSGGLPDTQYF. The CDR3 bases that were read are TGTGCCAGCTCACCACGGTCGGGGGGGCTCCCAGATACG.

Concerning this clone: The CDR3 is cut off 3 residues early in the read; its end comes from the germline J gene. V usage is TRBV20-1 and J usage is TRBJ2-2; D remains unclear. From germline, CDR1 is DFQATT and CDR2 SNEGSKA (reference sequence). V lost 4 bases and J lost 0, with 12 bases in between. The CDR3 contains 15 residues. The covered CDR3 bases are TGCAGTGCTACCCGAATGGGCTCGAACACCGGGGAG. Protein: CSATRMGSNTGE. The full CDR3 sequence reads CSATRMGSNTGELFF.

In the case of this clone: The CDR3 end is not reached by the read, which stops 3 residues before it; the germline J gene fills it in. The chain couples TRBV20-1 to TRBJ1-4; D may be TRBD1 (5 bases). The CDR3 length is 13 residues. Germline assignment: CDR1 DFQATT and CDR2 SNEGSKA (reference sequence). V shed 7 bases and J shed 5 bases, with 14 bases lying between them. CDR3 DNA (partial): TGCAGTGTACCGGGAGGGGCCAATGAAAAA. Translation: CSVPGGANEK. The whole CDR3 region reads CSVPGGANEKLFF.

Comments on this clone: The read ends 3 residues early relative to the CDR3; the germline J gene fills the gap. The chain recombines TRBV7-9 with TRBJ1-5, with D possibly matching TRBD1 (5 bases). CDR3 length: 15 amino acids. V was clipped by 5 bases and J by 3 bases, with 14 bases between them. Per germline, CDR1 SEHNR and CDR2 FQNEAQ (reference sequence). CDR3 residues: CASSGDSGVNQPQHF. The CDR3 bases that were read are TGTGCCAGCAGCGGCGACTCGGGGGTCAATCAGCCC.